A selection of T cell receptor beta chains follows, all from one sample in a study of cytomegalovirus exposure and HLA in healthy donors. Clones were sequenced by immunoSEQ multiplex PCR, and TCRdb holds only the in-frame ones, with some missing. The sample shows more than 100,000 clones, 66% of them seen only once. Specimen: PBMCs. The receptors shown here come from a man aged 18 to 29 in good health and CMV-seronegative. The CDR3 runs from the conserved cysteine through the conserved F or W. The D gene is left open where the match is weak. The size entry is marked missing in some rows and otherwise reads once, few, many or a size class.

>-|TRBJ2-7|TRBV9|-
TGTGCCAGCAGCGGCGGGAACATCTACGAGCAGTACTTC
CASSGGNIYEQYF
>few|TRBJ2-1|TRBV19|TRBD2
TGTGCCAGTAGTATTGGCGGGGGGGCGGGGGAGCAGTTCTTC
CASSIGGGAGEQFF
>-|TRBJ2-1|TRBV5-1|-
TGCGCCAGCAGCTTGGATCAGGGGATTTTTGAGCAGTTCTTC
CASSLDQGIFEQFF
>-|TRBJ1-1|TRBV5-6|TRBD1
TGTGCCAGCAGCTTGGATGTCAGGGGGGCGCAAGTCCCTGAAGCTTTCTTT
CASSLDVRGAQVPEAFF
>-|TRBJ2-2|TRBV5-6|TRBD2
TGTGCCAGCAGCGGCCGGACTAGCGGGAGGATTACCGGGGAGCTGTTTTTT
CASSGRTSGRITGELFF
>-|TRBJ1-1|TRBV28|TRBD1
TGTGCCAGCGTTGGGACAGGGGCTGAAGCTTTCTTT
CASVGTGAEAFF
>-|TRBJ1-1|TRBV11-2|-
TGTGCCAGCAGCCGCACAGGGATCACTGAAGCTTTCTTT
CASSRTGITEAFF
>-|TRBJ1-1|TRBV7-8|TRBD1
TGTGCCAGCAGCCTCCCCGGGACAGGCAACACTGAAGCTTTCTTT
CASSLPGTGNTEAFF
>-|TRBJ1-1|TRBV11-2|-
TGTGCCAGCAGCACCAGGGGCGAGACTTTTATTGAAGCTTTCTTT
CASSTRGETFIEAFF
>-|TRBJ1-2|TRBV4-3|TRBD1
TGCGCCAGCAGCCGGGGGGACAGACAGGGCCTATATGGCTACACCTTC
CASSRGDRQGLYGYTF
>-|TRBJ2-1|TRBV30|-
TGTGCCTGGAGTAGGCGGAACAATGAGCAGTTCTTC
CAWSRRNNEQFF
>once|TRBJ2-7|TRBV27|-
TGTGCCAGCAGTTTATCCAGCGGGCACTACGAGCAGTACTTC
CASSLSSGHYEQYF
>-|TRBJ1-1|TRBV7-9|-
TGTGCCAGCAGCTTTTGGGGCAGGAACACTGAAGCTTTCTTT
CASSFWGRNTEAFF
>-|TRBJ1-1|TRBV9|TRBD1
TGTGCCAGCAGCGTAGCAGGGGGCAAGGCTGAAGCTTTCTTT
CASSVAGGKAEAFF
>-|TRBJ2-7|TRBV4-2|TRBD1
TGTGCCAGCAGCCAAGTCCGGGACAGAGGGGGCGAGCAGTACTTC
CASSQVRDRGGEQYF
>-|TRBJ2-7|TRBV6-1|TRBD1
TGTGCCAGCAGTGGAGGGACAGCCCCCTCCTACGAGCAGTACTTC
CASSGGTAPSYEQYF
>-|TRBJ2-7|TRBV14|-
TGTGCCAGCAGCCAAGGCTACTACGAGCAGTACTTC
CASSQGYYEQYF
>-|TRBJ2-1|TRBV19|TRBD1
TGTGCCAGTAGTATAAACAGGGGCCACAATGAGCAGTTCTTC
CASSINRGHNEQFF
>-|TRBJ1-4|TRBV27|-
TGTGCCAGCAGTTTGGAGCAGGGTAGGGGGACTAATGAAAAACTGTTTTTT
CASSLEQGRGTNEKLFF
>-|TRBJ2-7|TRBV6-1|TRBD2
TGTGCCAGCACCGAGGGGACTAGGGCCACAGAGCAGTACTTC
CASTEGTRATEQYF
>-|TRBJ2-6|TRBV18|-
TGTGCCAGCTCACCACGGCAGGGCCTCTCTGGGGCCAACGTCCTGACTTTC
CASSPRQGLSGANVLTF
>-|TRBJ2-2|TRBV5-1|TRBD2
TGCGCCAGCCAAGGAGCTAGCGGGGTTACCGGGGAGCTGTTTTTT
CASQGASGVTGELFF
>-|TRBJ1-5|TRBV28|-
TGTGCCAGCAGTTTCGGGGGGGACAATCAGCCCCAGCATTTT
CASSFGGDNQPQHF
>-|TRBJ1-2|TRBV4-1|-
TGCGCCAGCAGCGCTACCCCGGGGGGCTACACCTTC
CASSATPGGYTF
>-|TRBJ1-1|TRBV7-8|-
TGTGCCAGCAGCTTAGGGAGTAACACTGAAGCTTTCTTT
CASSLGSNTEAFF
>-|TRBJ1-5|TRBV27|TRBD1
TGTGCCAGCAGTCCCCCAGACAGGGCGGGCAATCAGCCCCAGCATTTT
CASSPPDRAGNQPQHF
>-|TRBJ2-3|TRBV11-2|TRBD2
TGTGCCAGCAGCTTACTAGCGGGAGGTACAGATACGCAGTATTTT
CASSLLAGGTDTQYF
>-|TRBJ2-7|TRBV25-1|TRBD1
TGTGCCAGCAGCCGCCCGGGACAGGGGGACTACGAGCAGTACTTC
CASSRPGQGDYEQYF